This T cell receptor beta chain appears in the sequencing data of a study of radiotherapy plus CTLA-4 blockade in lung cancer. Overall study: 18% of patients responded objectively, and 25% to 40% achieved disease control. Whole-study findings and limits: Among reported predictors of response, early blood T cell clone dynamics with interferon-beta performed best. TCR clones of tumor origin grew in blood after radiotherapy plus ipilimumab.

Trimming removed 2 bases from V and 2 bases from J, with 3 bases in between. The CDR3 extends over 12 amino acids. Germline V gene lookup returns CDR1 SEHNR and CDR2 FQNEAQ (reference sequence). Those with chemo-refractory metastatic non-small-cell lung cancer were treated with focal radiation combined with CTLA-4 blockade using ipilimumab. Concerning this clone: The antigen is not known.

Measured with immunoSEQ multiplex PCR; TCRdb has only the in-frame clones, and not every one. Of around 99,000 clones in the sample, about 91% were seen once. The sample here was peripheral blood, taken from a patient treated with radiotherapy plus ipilimumab. The V and J genes are TRBV7-9 and TRBJ1-1; D ambiguous. This receptor was obtained from a human donor with non-small cell lung cancer that progressed on radiotherapy plus ipilimumab. The CDR3 region has the DNA TGTGCCAGCAGCTTAACAAACACTGAAGCTTTCTTT. It is translated as CASSLTNTEAFF.